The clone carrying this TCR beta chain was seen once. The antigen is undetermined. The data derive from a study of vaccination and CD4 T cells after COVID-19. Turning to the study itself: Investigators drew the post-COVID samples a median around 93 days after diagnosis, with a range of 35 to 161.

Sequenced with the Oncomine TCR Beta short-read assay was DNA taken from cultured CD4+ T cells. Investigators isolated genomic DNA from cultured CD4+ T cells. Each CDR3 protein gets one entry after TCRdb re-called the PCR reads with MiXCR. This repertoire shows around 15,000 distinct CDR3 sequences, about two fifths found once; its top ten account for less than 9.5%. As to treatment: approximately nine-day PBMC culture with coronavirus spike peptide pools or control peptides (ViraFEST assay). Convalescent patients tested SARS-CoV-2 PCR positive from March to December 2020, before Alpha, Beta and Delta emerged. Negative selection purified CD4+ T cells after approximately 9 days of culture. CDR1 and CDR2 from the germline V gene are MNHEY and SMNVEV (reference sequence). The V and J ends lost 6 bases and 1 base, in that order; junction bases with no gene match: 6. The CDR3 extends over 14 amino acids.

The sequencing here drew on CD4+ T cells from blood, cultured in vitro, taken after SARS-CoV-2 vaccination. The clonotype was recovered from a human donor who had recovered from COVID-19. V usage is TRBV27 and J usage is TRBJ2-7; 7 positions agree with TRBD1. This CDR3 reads CASSLQGPSYEQYF. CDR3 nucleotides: TGTGCCAGCAGCCTACAGGGGCCTTCCTACGAGCAGTACTTC.